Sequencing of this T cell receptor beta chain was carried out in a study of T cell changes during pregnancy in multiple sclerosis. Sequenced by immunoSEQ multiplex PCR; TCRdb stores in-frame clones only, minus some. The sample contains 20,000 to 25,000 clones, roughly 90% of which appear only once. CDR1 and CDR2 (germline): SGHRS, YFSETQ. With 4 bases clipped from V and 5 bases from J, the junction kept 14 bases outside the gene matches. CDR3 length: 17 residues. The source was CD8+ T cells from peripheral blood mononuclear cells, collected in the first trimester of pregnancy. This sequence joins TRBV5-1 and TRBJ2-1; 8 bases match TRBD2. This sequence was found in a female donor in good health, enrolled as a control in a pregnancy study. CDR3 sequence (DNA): TGCGCCAGCAGCGTCGCAGGCGGGGGGCGGGACCACAATGAGCAGTTCTTC. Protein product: CASSVAGGGRDHNEQFF.